A single sample is the source of the 17 T cell receptor beta chains below, sequenced in a study of CD8+ T cells in alopecia areata. Documented treatment: oral pan-JAK inhibitor, 5-10 mg twice daily. RNA extraction and reverse transcription yielded cDNA as sequencing template. Assay: immunoSEQ multiplex PCR; the TCRdb copy retains only in-frame clones and omits some. Of about 140,000 clones in the sample, around 83% were seen once. The sample here was CD8+ T cells sorted from blood, taken at week 4, from a patient treated with tofacitinib. The receptors shown here come from a human donor with alopecia areata.

V gene TRBV7-9 combines with J gene TRBJ2-5; 9 nucleotides match TRBD2. V dropped 3 bases and J dropped 4; count of bases not matched to a gene: 6. The CDR3 contains 15 residues. Per the germline V gene, CDR1 is SEHNR and CDR2 is FQNEAQ (reference sequence). The CDR3 loop is CASSLPGLASETQYF. DNA of the CDR3: TGTGCCAGCAGCTTGCCGGGACTAGCATCAGAGACCCAGTACTTC.

The J gene is TRBJ2-7, the V gene TRBV11-3; 9 nucleotides align to TRBD1. After removal of 5 bases from V and 5 bases from J, the junction contained 10 bases not matched to a gene. The V gene's germline CDR1 is SGHNT and CDR2 YENEEA. This CDR3 contains 15 residues. The CDR3 coding sequence is TGTGCCAGCAGCCCAGGGCCACAGGGGGCCAACGAGCAGTACTTC. It encodes CASSPGPQGANEQYF.

The chain recombines TRBV30 with TRBJ2-1; 8 nucleotides match TRBD1. Unmatched junction bases numbered 6, after V lost 2 bases and J lost 3 bases. Germline V gene data show CDR1 as GTSNPN and CDR2 as SVGIG (reference sequence). The CDR3 extends over 15 amino acids. For the CDR3, the DNA is TGTGCCTGGAGTCAGGACAGGGCTATCTACAATGAGCAGTTCTTC. Translating gives CAWSQDRAIYNEQFF.

The V gene is TRBV14, the J gene TRBJ2-7; D is ambiguous. Germline values: CDR1 SGHDN, CDR2 FVKESK. This CDR3 contains 12 residues. With 0 bases removed from V and 6 bases from J, the gap between germline ends came to 6 bases. The CDR3 DNA is TGTGCCAGCAGCCAAGAGGGTTCCGAGCAGTACTTC. This encodes CASSQEGSEQYF.

The chain recombines TRBV5-1 with TRBJ1-1; TRBD1 agrees at 11 bases. CDR3 length: 14 residues. V lost 3 bases and J lost 2; bases outside the gene matches: 0. Per the germline V gene, CDR1 is SGHRS and CDR2 is YFSETQ. Here the CDR3 DNA reads TGCGCCAGCAGCTGGACAGGGGGCAACACTGAAGCTTTCTTT. Protein product: CASSWTGGNTEAFF.

The rearrangement links TRBV14 to TRBJ1-1; no firm D call. The V gene lost 10 bases and the J gene lost 4 bases, with 19 bases spanning the gap. The CDR3 covers 14 residues. Germline V CDR1 and CDR2: SGHDN, FVKESK. The CDR3 region has the DNA TGTGCCACCCTGCCCGAGCCCGGGAGCACTGAAGCTTTCTTT. This gives the protein CATLPEPGSTEAFF.

The gene calls are TRBV29-1 and TRBJ2-1; D is perhaps TRBD2 (5 bases). Germline V gene data show CDR1 as SQVTM and CDR2 as ANQGSEA. The CDR3 runs to 15 residues. V lost 4 bases to trimming and J lost 4 bases, with 17 bases between them. CDR3 nucleotides: TGCAGCGTTGTTAGCGCCTCCAACCAATACAATGAGCAGTTCTTC. This gives the protein CSVVSASNQYNEQFF.

This rearrangement joins TRBV27 to TRBJ2-5; 7 positions match TRBD2. J was trimmed by 5 bases and V by 10 bases; bases with no gene match: 19. The CDR3 totals 16 residues. The germline V gene encodes CDR1 MNHEY and CDR2 SMNVEV (reference sequence). CDR3 in DNA: TGTGCCACTCCCTGGGGACGGGGGGAAGTGGCGGAGACCCAGTACTTC. It codes for CATPWGRGEVAETQYF.

The chain joins TRBV19 to TRBJ2-7; D gene ambiguous. CDR3 length: 13 amino acids. Trimming shortened V by 3 bases and J by 2 bases, and 8 bases separated the two germline ends. CDR1 LNHDA and CDR2 SQIVND come from the germline V gene (reference sequence). The CDR3 region is CASSMIPAYEQYF. The CDR3 DNA reads TGTGCCAGTAGTATGATTCCAGCCTACGAGCAGTACTTC.

The V and J genes are TRBV6-1 and TRBJ2-3; D unclear. CDR1 and CDR2 (germline): MNHNS, SASEGT. V was trimmed by 4 bases and J by 6 bases, leaving 11 bases between them. The CDR3 length is 13 residues. DNA of the CDR3: TGTGCCAGCAGTGCAGTCCATCCCGATACGCAGTATTTT. It codes for CASSAVHPDTQYF.

The rearrangement uses TRBV7-6 and TRBJ2-3; D possibly corresponds to TRBD2 (6 bases). V was cut by 5 bases and J by 2 bases, with 14 bases left in between. Germline V gene sequence: CDR1 SGHVS, CDR2 FNYEAQ. The CDR3 loop spans 15 amino acids. The CDR3 spells CASSPLGGFTDTQYF. The CDR3 DNA sequence: TGTGCCAGCAGCCCCCTCGGGGGTTTCACAGATACGCAGTATTTT.

The chain couples TRBV6-6 to TRBJ2-7; D perhaps matches TRBD2 (6 bases). This CDR3 is 12 amino acids long. V lost 2 bases to trimming and J lost 9 bases, with 11 bases between them. Germline CDR1 reads MNHNY; CDR2 reads SVGAGI (reference sequence). The CDR3 coding sequence is TGTGCCAGCAGTTACGAGGGACTTGGGCAGTACTTC. Amino acid sequence: CASSYEGLGQYF.

The chain recombines TRBV7-9 with TRBJ2-3; no clear D gene. The CDR3 spans 17 residues. The V end was cut by 5 bases, the J end by 2 bases, with 20 bases between. Germline assignment: CDR1 SEHNR and CDR2 FQNEAQ (reference sequence). The CDR3 nucleotides are TGTGCCAGCAGCCCCCCGTCCGGCGGAGACCTCACAGATACGCAGTATTTT. Translation gives CASSPPSGGDLTDTQYF.

This chain connects TRBV4-1 to TRBJ2-1; 8 bases match TRBD2. The CDR3 contains 15 residues. The J segment lost 6 bases and the V segment lost 1 base, leaving 5 bases of the junction unmatched. Germline CDR1 MGHRA, CDR2 YSYEKL. The CDR3 coding sequence is TGCGCCAGCAGCCAAGCGGGACTAGGGACCAATGAGCAGTTCTTC. Its protein is CASSQAGLGTNEQFF.

The V and J genes are TRBV6-5 and TRBJ2-1; the match to TRBD2 covers 10 bases. This CDR3 region has 13 residues. The J segment lost 7 bases and the V segment lost 10 bases, leaving 7 bases of the junction unmatched. Germline V gene data show CDR1 as MNHEY and CDR2 as SVGAGI. CDR3 DNA: TGTGCCACTGGCAGCGGGGGGGCGAATGAGCAGTTCTTC. It is translated as CATGSGGANEQFF.

This chain links TRBV29-1 with TRBJ1-2; the match to TRBD1 covers 9 bases. V dropped 4 bases and J dropped 4; count of bases not matched to a gene: 10. Germline V CDR1 and CDR2: SQVTM, ANQGSEA. This CDR3 has 15 residues. CDR3 nucleotide sequence: TGCAGCGTTGGGGGACAGGGTACTCTGGTCTATGGCTACACCTTC. Amino acids: CSVGGQGTLVYGYTF.

This chain joins TRBV28 and TRBJ2-6; 12 bases are shared with TRBD1. Germline V gene lookup returns CDR1 MDHEN and CDR2 SYDVKM. V gave up 6 bases and J gave up 2 bases; unmatched junction bases: 11. The CDR3 sequence is 19 residues long. The CDR3 is CASRLAVGTGGPGANVLTF. DNA for the CDR3: TGTGCCAGCAGATTAGCCGTGGGGACAGGGGGCCCTGGGGCCAACGTCCTGACTTTC.